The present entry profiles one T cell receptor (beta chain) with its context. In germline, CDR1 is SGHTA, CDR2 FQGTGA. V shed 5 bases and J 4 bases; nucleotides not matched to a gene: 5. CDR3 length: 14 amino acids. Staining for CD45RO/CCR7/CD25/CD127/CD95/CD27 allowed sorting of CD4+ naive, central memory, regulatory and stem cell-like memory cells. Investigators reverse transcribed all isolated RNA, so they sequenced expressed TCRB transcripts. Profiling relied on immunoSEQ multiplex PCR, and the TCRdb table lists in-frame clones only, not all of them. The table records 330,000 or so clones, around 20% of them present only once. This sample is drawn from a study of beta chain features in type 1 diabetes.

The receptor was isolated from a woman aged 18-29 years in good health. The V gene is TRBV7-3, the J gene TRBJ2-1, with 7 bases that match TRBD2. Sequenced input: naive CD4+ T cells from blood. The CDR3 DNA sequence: TGTGCCAGCAGCCCCGGTAGCGGGTACAATGAGCAGTTCTTC. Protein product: CASSPGSGYNEQFF.